This is a list of T cell receptor beta chains from one sample in a study of blood T cell repertoires in COVID-19. Generated by immunoSEQ multiplex PCR, the TCRdb table keeps only in-frame clones and is missing some. The sample lists 250,000 to 300,000 clones; over 70% were seen once. Sequencing was performed on peripheral blood. The receptors were sampled from a woman aged 70 to 79 with COVID-19, enrolled during active disease. Each CDR3 is given with its conserved first and last residue. D genes are given only for firm matches.

16	TRBD2	TRBJ2-2	TRBV4-3	TGCGCCAGCAGGGAGAGAGCGGGATGGAACACCGGGGAGCTGTTTTTT	CASRERAGWNTGELFF
13	NA	TRBJ2-6	TRBV30	TGTGCCTTAGGGGTGGCTGGGGCCAACGTCCTGACTTTC	CALGVAGANVLTF
14	TRBD1	TRBJ1-4	TRBV28	TGTGCCAGCCAAACCGCAGGGGGGCTGGAAAAACTGTTTTTT	CASQTAGGLEKLFF
16	NA	TRBJ2-2	TRBV11-3	TGTGCCAGCAGCCCCGGCGAGGGCCGGGGCACCGGGGAGCTGTTTTTT	CASSPGEGRGTGELFF
14	TRBD1	TRBJ2-7	TRBV2	TGTGCCAGCAACCAGGACAGGGGGCTTCACGAGCAGTACTTC	CASNQDRGLHEQYF
14	NA	TRBJ1-1	TRBV19	TGTGCCAGTAGACGGACAGAGCCGAACACTGAAGCTTTCTTT	CASRRTEPNTEAFF
15	NA	TRBJ1-5	TRBV7-2	TGTGCCAGCAGCTTAGTGTCAGGTCTGGGTCAGCCCCAGCATTTT	CASSLVSGLGQPQHF
14	NA	TRBJ1-2	TRBV5-5	TGTGCCAGCAGCTTGTATGAGGGTAACTATGGCTACACCTTC	CASSLYEGNYGYTF
12	NA	TRBJ2-6	TRBV29-1	TGTTCAACAGCCTCTGGGGCCAACGTCCTGACTTTC	CSTASGANVLTF
17	TRBD1	TRBJ2-2	TRBV19	TGTGCCAGTAGATCCCCTGCCGGGACAGGGGTTTCCGGGGAGCTGTTTTTT	CASRSPAGTGVSGELFF
14	NA	TRBJ2-1	TRBV7-2	TGTGCCAGCAGCTTAGCTTATCAGAACAATGAGCAGTTCTTC	CASSLAYQNNEQFF
15	NA	TRBJ1-1	TRBV3-1/TRBV3-2	TGTGCCAGCAGCCAAGCGAGGTTTGCACTCACTGAAGCTTTCTTT	CASSQARFALTEAFF
14	NA	TRBJ1-1	TRBV9	TGTGCCAGCAGCCGTGGACAGCGGAACACTGAAGCTTTCTTT	CASSRGQRNTEAFF